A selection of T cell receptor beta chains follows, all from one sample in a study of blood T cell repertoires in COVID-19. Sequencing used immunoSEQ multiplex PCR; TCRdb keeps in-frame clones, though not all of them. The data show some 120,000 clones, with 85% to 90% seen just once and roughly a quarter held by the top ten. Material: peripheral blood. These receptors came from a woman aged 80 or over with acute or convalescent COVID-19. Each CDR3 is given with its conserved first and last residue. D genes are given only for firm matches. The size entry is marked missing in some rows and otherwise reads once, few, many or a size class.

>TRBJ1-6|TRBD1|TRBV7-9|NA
TGTGCCTGGGACAGAGATGACCGTAATTCACCCCTCCACTTT
CAWDRDDRNSPLHF
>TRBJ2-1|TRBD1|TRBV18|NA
TGTGCCAGCTCACCACCGGGACAGGGAAAGAATGAGCAGTTCTTC
CASSPPGQGKNEQFF
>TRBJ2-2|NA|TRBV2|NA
TGTGCCACGGGGAGAGGGGAGCTGTTTTTT
CATGRGELFF
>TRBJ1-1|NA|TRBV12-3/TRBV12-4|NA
TGTGCCAGCATCTTTCAGGGGTTCGGTGAAGCTTTCTTT
CASIFQGFGEAFF
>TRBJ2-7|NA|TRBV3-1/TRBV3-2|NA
TGTGCCAGCAGCCGCGCAACAGGGAACGAGCAGTACTTC
CASSRATGNEQYF
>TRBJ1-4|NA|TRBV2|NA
TGTGCCGGGCGGGCACTCAAGGGTGAAAAACTGTTTTTT
CAGRALKGEKLFF
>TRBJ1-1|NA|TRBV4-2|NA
TGTGCCAGCAGCCAAGAATCCAGTCTCGAAGCTTTCTTT
CASSQESSLEAFF
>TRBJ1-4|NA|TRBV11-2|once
TGTGCCAGCAGCGCCCCCCCGGTGGCAACTAATGAAAAACTGTTTTTT
CASSAPPVATNEKLFF
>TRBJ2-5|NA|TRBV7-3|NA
TGTGCCAGTTCTACCGAATACCAAGAGACCCAGTACTTC
CASSTEYQETQYF
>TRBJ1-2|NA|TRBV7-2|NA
TGTGCCAGCAGCTTACAGGGCGCCCAGAACTATGGCTACACCTTC
CASSLQGAQNYGYTF
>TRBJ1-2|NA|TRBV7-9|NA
TGTGCCAGCAGCTTAGTCGAGGGGACTATAAGGGGCTACACCTTC
CASSLVEGTIRGYTF
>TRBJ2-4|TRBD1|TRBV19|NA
TGTGCCAGTAGAGATCCGGGACAGGGAGGTGATATTCAGTACTTC
CASRDPGQGGDIQYF
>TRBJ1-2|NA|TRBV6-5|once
TGTGCCAGCAGTCCTCCTCCAGGGGTAGAGGGTGGCTACACCTTC
CASSPPPGVEGGYTF
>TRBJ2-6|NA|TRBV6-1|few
TGTGCCAGCAGTGCCCGGAGGAGGGAGAGCTCTGGGGCCAACGTCCTGACTTTC
CASSARRRESSGANVLTF
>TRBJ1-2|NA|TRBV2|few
TGTGCCAGCGGGGGGGAGAACTATGGCTACACCTTC
CASGGENYGYTF
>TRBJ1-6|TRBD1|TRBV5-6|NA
TGTGCCAGCAGCTTGGCCCTGGGGACAGGGAGGGATTCACCCCTCCACTTT
CASSLALGTGRDSPLHF
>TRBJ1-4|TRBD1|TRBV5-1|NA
TGCGCCAGCAGCCGATTCGGGACAGGGGATGAAAAACTGTTTTTT
CASSRFGTGDEKLFF
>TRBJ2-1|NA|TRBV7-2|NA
TGTGCCAGCAGCCCGCAACTAGCTTTGTTCTTC
CASSPQLALFF
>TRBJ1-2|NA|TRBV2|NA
TGTGCCAGCATGCGACAGAGCTATGGCTACACCTTC
CASMRQSYGYTF
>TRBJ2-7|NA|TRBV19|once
TGTGCCAGTAAACCAGGGGAGTCCTACGAGCAGTACTTC
CASKPGESYEQYF
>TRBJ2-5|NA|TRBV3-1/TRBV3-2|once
TGTGCCAGCAGCACTCGGCGGGGACTCAAGCAAGAGACCCAGTACTTC
CASSTRRGLKQETQYF
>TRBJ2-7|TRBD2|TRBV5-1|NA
TGCGCCAGCAGCGCCGTGATGCGCGTTGGGGCGGGGGGCCCTGGCGAGCAGTACTTC
CASSAVMRVGAGGPGEQYF
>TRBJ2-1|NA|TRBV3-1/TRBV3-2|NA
TGTGCCACCCAGGAGGGTCCGGACGCAAATCCACGTGAGCAGTTCTTC
CATQEGPDANPREQFF
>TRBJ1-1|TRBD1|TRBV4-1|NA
TGCGCCAGCAGCCGAGAAGGGGGCCAGGGCACTGAAGCTTTCTTT
CASSREGGQGTEAFF
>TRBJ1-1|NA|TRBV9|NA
TGTGCCAGCAGCAACCCCAGAGAGGGGAACACTGAAGCTTTCTTT
CASSNPREGNTEAFF